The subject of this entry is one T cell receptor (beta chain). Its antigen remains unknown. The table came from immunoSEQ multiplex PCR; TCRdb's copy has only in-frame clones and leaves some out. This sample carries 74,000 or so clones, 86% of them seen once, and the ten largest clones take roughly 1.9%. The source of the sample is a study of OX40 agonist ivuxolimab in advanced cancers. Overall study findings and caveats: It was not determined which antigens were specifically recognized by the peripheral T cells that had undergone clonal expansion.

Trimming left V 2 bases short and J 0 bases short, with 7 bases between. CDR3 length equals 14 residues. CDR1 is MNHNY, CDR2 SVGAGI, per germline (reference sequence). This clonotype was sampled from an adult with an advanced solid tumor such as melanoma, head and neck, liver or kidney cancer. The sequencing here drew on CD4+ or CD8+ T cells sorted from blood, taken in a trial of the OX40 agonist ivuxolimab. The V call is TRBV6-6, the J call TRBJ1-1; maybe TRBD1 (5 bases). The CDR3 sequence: CASSYLGVNTEAFF. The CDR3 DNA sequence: TGTGCCAGCAGTTACCTGGGGGTGAACACTGAAGCTTTCTTT.